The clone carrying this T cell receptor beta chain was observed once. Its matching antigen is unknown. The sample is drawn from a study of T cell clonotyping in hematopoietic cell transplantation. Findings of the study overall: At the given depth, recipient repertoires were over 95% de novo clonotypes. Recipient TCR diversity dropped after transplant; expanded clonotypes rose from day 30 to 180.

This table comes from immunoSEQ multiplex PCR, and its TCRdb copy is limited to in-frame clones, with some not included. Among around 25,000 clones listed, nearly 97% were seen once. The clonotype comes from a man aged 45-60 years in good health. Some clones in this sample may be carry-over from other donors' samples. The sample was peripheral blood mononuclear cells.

CDR3: CASSPGAGGKETQYF. CDR3 DNA: TGTGCCAGCAGCCCTGGGGCGGGGGGAAAAGAGACCCAGTACTTC. This sequence joins TRBV6-6 and TRBJ2-5, with TRBD2 matching over 8 bases. CDR1 is MNHNY and CDR2 is SVGAGI in the germline V gene (reference sequence). Trimming cost V 6 bases and J 3 bases; bases outside gene matches: 9. The CDR3 spans 15 residues.